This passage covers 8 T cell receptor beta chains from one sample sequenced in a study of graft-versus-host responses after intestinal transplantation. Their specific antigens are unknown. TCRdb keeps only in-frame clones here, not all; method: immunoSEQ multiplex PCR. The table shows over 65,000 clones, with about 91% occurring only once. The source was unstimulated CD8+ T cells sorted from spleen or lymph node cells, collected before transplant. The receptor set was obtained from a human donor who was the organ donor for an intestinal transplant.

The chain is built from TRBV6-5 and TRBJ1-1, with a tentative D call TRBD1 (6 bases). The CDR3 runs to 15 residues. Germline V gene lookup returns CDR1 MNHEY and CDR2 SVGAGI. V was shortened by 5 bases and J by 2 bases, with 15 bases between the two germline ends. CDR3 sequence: CASSQRQEANTEAFF. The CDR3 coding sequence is TGTGCCAGCAGTCAGAGACAGGAAGCTAACACTGAAGCTTTCTTT.

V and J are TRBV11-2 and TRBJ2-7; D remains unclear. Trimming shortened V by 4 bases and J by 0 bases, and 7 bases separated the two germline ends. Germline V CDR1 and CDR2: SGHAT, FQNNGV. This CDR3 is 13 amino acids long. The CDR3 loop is CASSSSSSYEQYF. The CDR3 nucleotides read TGTGCCAGCAGCTCTTCCAGCTCCTACGAGCAGTACTTC. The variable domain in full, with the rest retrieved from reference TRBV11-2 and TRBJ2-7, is EAGVAQSPRYKIIEKRQSVAFWCNPISGHATLYWYQQILGQGPKLLIQFQNNGVVDDSQLPKDRFSAERLKGVDSTLKIQPAKLEDSAVYLCASSSSSSYEQYFGPGTRLTVT.

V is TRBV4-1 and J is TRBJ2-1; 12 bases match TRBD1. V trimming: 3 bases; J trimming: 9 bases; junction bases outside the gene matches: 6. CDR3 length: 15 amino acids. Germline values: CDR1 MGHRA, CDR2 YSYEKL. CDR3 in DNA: TGCGCCAGCAGCCACCTGGGACAGGGGGCTGTTGAGCAGTTCTTC. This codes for CASSHLGQGAVEQFF.

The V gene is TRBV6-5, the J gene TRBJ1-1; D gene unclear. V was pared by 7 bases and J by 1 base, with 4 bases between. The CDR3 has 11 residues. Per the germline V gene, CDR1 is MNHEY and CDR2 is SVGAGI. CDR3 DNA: TGTGCCAGCATGGGGAACACTGAAGCTTTCTTT. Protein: CASMGNTEAFF.

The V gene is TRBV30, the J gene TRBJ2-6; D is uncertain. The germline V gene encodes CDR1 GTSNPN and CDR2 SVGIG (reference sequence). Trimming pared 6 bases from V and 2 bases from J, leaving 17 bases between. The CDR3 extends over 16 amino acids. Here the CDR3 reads CACPPLWFTGANVLTF. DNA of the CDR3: TGTGCCTGCCCCCCCTTATGGTTCACTGGGGCCAACGTCCTGACTTTC. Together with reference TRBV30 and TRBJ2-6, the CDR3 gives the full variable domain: SQTIHQWPATLVQPVGSPLSLECTVEGTSNPNLYWYRQAAGRGLQLLFYSVGIGQISSEVPQNLSASRPQDRQFILSSKKLLLSDSGFYLCACPPLWFTGANVLTFGAGSRLTVL.

Written as DNA, the CDR3 is TGTGCCAGCAGCCCTGAGGAGGGATTTCGCTACGAGCAGTACTTC. Protein sequence: CASSPEEGFRYEQYF. The J gene is TRBJ2-7, the V gene TRBV5-6, with D maybe TRBD2 (6 bases). CDR3 length equals 15 residues. V dropped 4 bases and J dropped 3 bases, with 17 bases sitting between them. Germline loops: CDR1 SGHDT, CDR2 YYEEEE.

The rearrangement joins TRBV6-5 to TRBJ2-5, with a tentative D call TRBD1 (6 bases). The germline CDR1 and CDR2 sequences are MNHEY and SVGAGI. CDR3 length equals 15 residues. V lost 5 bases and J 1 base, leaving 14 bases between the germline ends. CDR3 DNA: TGTGCCAGCAGTGGACGGACAGCGCTCCAAGAGACCCAGTACTTC. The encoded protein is CASSGRTALQETQYF.

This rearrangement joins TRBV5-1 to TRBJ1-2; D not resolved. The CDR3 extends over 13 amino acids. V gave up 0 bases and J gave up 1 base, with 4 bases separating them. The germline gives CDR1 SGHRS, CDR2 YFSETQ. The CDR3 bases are TGCGCCAGCAGCTTGGACAATAACTATGGCTACACCTTC. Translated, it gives CASSLDNNYGYTF. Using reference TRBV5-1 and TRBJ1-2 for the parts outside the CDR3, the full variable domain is KAGVTQTPRYLIKTRGQQVTLSCSPISGHRSVSWYQQTPGQGLQFLFEYFSETQRNKGNFPGRFSGRQFSNSRSEMNVSTLELGDSALYLCASSLDNNYGYTFGSGTRLTVV.